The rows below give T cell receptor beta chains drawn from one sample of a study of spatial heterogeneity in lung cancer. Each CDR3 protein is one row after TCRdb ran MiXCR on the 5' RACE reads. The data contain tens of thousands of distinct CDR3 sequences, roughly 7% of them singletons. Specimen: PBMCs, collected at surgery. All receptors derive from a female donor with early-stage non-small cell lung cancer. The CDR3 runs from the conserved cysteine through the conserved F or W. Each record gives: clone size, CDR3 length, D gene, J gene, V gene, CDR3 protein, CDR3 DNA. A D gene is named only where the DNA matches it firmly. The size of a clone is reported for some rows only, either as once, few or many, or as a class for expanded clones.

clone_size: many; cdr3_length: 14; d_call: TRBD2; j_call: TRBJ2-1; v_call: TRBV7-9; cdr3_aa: CATHGRGSYNEQFF; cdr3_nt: TGTGCCACCCACGGGAGGGGGTCCTACAATGAGCAGTTCTTC
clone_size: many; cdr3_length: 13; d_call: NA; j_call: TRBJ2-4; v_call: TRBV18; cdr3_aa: CASSKGLGEIQYF; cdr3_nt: TGTGCCAGCTCAAAGGGCCTCGGGGAAATTCAGTACTTC
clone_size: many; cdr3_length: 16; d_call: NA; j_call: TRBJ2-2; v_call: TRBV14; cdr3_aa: CASSQVSGAYTGELFF; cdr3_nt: TGTGCCAGCAGCCAAGTATCGGGGGCGTACACCGGGGAGCTGTTTTTT
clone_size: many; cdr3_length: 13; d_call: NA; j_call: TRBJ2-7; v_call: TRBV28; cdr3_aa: CASSLVGSYEQYF; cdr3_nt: TGTGCCAGCAGCTTAGTTGGGAGCTACGAGCAGTACTTC
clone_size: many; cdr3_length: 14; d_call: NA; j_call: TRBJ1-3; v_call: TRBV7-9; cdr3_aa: CASIGTRPGNTIYF; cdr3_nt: TGTGCCAGCATTGGAACCCGGCCTGGAAACACCATATATTTT
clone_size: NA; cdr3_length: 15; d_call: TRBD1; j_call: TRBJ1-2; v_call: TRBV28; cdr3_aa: CASSLYRDRPYGYTF; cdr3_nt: TGTGCCAGCAGTTTATATCGGGACAGGCCCTATGGCTACACCTTC
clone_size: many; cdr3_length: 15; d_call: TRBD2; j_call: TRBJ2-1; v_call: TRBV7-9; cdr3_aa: CASSLGLAGFDEQFF; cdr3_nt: TGTGCCAGCAGCTTAGGCCTAGCGGGGTTCGATGAGCAGTTCTTC
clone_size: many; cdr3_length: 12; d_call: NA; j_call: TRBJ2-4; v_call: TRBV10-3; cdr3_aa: CATATDPRLRYF; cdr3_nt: TGTGCCACCGCGACCGACCCACGACTGAGGTACTTC
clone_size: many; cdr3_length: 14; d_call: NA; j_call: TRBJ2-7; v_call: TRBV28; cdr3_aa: CASRSAEVSYEQYF; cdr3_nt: TGTGCCAGCAGGTCGGCGGAGGTTTCCTACGAGCAGTACTTC
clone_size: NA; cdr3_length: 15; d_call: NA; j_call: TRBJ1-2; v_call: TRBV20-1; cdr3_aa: CSASITPGGGYGHTF; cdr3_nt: TGCAGCGCTAGTATTACGCCAGGCGGAGGGTATGGCCACACCTTC
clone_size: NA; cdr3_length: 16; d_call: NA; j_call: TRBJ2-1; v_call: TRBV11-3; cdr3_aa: CASSPSSISSYNEQFF; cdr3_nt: TGTGCCAGCAGCCCTTCTTCTATCAGCTCCTACAATGAGCAGTTCTTC
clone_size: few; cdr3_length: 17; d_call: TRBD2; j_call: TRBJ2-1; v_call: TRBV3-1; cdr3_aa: CASSLLSGSSSYNEQFF; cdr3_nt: TGTGCCAGCAGCCTCCTTAGCGGGTCAAGCTCCTACAATGAGCAGTTCTTC
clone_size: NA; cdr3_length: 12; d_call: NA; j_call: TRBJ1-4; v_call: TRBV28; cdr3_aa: CASRAGSEKLFF; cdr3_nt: TGTGCCAGCAGAGCCGGGAGTGAAAAACTGTTTTTT
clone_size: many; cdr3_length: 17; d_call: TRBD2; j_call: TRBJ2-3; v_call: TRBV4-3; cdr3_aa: CASSQALGLAGTDTQYF; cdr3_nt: TGCGCCAGCAGCCAAGCTCTGGGACTAGCGGGCACAGATACGCAGTATTTT
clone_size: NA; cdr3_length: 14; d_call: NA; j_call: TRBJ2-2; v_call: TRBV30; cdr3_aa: CAWSYRSTSGELFF; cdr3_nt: TGTGCCTGGAGTTACCGGAGTACATCGGGGGAGCTGTTTTTT
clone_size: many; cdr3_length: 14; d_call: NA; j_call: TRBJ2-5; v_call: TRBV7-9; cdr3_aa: CASSSTNYQETQYF; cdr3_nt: TGTGCCAGCAGCTCAACTAATTACCAAGAGACCCAGTACTTC
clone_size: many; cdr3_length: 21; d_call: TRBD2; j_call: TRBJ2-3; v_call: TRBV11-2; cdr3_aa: CASSFPFSAGGSNYSTDTQYF; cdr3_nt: TGTGCCAGCAGCTTCCCATTTTCAGCGGGGGGATCCAACTATAGCACAGATACGCAGTATTTT
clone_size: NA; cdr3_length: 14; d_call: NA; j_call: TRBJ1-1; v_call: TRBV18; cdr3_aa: CASSPGSGTRKAFF; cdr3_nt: TGTGCCAGCTCACCCGGATCAGGGACTAGGAAAGCTTTCTTT